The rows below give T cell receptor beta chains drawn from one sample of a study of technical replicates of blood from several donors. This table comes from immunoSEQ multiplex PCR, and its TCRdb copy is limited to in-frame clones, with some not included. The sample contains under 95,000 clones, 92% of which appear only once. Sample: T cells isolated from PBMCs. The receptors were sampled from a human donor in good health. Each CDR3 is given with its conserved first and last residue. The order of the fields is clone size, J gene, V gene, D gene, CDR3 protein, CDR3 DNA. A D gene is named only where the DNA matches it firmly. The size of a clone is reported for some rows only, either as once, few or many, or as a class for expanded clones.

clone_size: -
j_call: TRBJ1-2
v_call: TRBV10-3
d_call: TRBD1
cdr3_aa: CATRDTGGDDGYTF
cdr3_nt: TGTGCCACCCGGGATACAGGGGGAGATGATGGCTACACCTTC

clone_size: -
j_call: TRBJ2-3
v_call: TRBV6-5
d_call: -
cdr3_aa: CASSTTEFQYF
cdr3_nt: TGTGCCAGCAGTACCACAGAGTTTCAGTATTTT

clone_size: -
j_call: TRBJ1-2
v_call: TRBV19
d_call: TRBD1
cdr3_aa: CASLPGGPTYGYTF
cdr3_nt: TGTGCCAGTCTGCCAGGGGGGCCGACCTATGGCTACACCTTC

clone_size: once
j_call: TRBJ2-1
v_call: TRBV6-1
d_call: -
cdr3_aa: CASTQDNYNEQFF
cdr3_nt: TGTGCCAGCACCCAGGACAACTACAATGAGCAGTTCTTC

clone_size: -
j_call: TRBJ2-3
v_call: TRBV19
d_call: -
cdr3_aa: CASRKEGYTDTQYF
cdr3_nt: TGTGCCAGTAGAAAGGAGGGGTACACAGATACGCAGTATTTT

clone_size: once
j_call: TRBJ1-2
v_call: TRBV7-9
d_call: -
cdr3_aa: CASSLVGGGINYGYTF
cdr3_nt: TGTGCCAGCAGCTTGGTGGGCGGCGGGATTAACTATGGCTACACCTTC

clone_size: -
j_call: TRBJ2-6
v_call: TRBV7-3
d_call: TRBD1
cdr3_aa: CASSFGTGRSGANVLTF
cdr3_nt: TGTGCCAGCAGCTTTGGGACAGGGAGATCTGGGGCCAACGTCCTGACTTTC

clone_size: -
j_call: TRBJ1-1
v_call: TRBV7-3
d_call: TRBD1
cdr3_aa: CASSLSTGRNTEAFF
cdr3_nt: TGTGCCAGCAGCCTTTCGACAGGGAGGAACACTGAAGCTTTCTTT

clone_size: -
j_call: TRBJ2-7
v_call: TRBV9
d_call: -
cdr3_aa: CASGGGQSTQYF
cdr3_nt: TGTGCCAGCGGCGGGGGACAGAGTACGCAGTACTTC

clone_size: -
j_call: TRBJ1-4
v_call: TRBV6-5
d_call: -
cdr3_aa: CASSSNSFSNEKLFF
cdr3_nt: TGTGCCAGCAGTTCCAACAGCTTTTCTAATGAAAAACTGTTTTTT

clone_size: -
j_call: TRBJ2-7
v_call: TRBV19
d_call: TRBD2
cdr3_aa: CASSFAAGAAEQYF
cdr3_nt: TGTGCCAGTAGCTTTGCAGCGGGAGCGGCCGAGCAGTACTTC

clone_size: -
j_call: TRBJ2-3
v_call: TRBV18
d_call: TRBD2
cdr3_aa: CASWEGTDTQYF
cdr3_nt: TGTGCCAGCTGGGAGGGGACAGATACGCAGTATTTT

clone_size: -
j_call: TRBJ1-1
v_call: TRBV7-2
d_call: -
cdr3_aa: CASSEALKAFF
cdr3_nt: TGTGCCAGCAGCGAGGCTCTGAAAGCTTTCTTT

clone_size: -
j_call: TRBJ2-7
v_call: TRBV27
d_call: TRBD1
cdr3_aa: CATSTGATYEQYF
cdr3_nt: TGTGCCACCTCGACAGGGGCAACCTACGAGCAGTACTTC

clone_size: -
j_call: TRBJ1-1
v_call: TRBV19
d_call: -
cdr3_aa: CASMWHQNTEAFF
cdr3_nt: TGTGCCAGTATGTGGCACCAGAACACTGAAGCTTTCTTT

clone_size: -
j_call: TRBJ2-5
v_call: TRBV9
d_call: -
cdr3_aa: CASSVPDSWETQYF
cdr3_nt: TGTGCCAGCAGCGTTCCAGACTCCTGGGAGACCCAGTACTTC

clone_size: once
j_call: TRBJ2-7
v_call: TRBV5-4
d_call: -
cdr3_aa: CASSLGLSAYEQYF
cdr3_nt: TGTGCCAGCAGCTTGGGCTTGTCGGCCTACGAGCAGTACTTC

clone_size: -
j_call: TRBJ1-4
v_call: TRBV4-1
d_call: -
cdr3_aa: CASSLTVTTNEKLFF
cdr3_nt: TGCGCCAGCAGCCTAACTGTGACAACTAATGAAAAACTGTTTTTT

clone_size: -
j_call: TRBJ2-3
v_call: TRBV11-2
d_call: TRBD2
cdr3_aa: CASSSKGLAGNTQYF
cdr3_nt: TGTGCCAGCAGCTCGAAGGGACTAGCAGGGAATACGCAGTATTTT

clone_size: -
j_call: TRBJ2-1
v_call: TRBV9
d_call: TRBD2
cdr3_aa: CASSARTSAYNEQFF
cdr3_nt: TGTGCCAGCAGCGCCAGGACTAGCGCTTACAATGAGCAGTTCTTC

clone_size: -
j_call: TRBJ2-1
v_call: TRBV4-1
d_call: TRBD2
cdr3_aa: CASSQKTSGTYNEQFF
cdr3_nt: TGCGCCAGCAGCCAAAAGACTAGCGGAACATACAATGAGCAGTTCTTC

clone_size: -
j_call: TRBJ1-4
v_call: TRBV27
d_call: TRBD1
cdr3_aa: CASSPHRDRDSEKLFF
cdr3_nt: TGTGCCAGCAGTCCCCACCGTGACAGGGATAGTGAAAAACTGTTTTTT

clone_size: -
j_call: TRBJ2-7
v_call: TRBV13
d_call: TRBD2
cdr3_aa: CASSRSGRSAYEQYF
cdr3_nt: TGTGCCAGCAGCCGGAGCGGGAGGTCTGCCTACGAGCAGTACTTC

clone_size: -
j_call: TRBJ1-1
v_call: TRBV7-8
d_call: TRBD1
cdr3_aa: CASSPFYGTGTEAFF
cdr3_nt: TGTGCCAGCAGCCCATTTTACGGGACAGGGACTGAAGCTTTCTTT

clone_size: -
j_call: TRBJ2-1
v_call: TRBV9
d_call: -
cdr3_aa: CASRHNPGEKDDNEQFF
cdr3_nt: TGTGCCAGCAGGCACAACCCGGGGGAGAAGGACGATAATGAGCAGTTCTTC

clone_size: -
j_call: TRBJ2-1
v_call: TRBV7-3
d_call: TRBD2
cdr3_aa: CASSQSTSGRSYNEQFF
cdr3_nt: TGTGCCAGCAGCCAATCCACTAGCGGGAGGTCCTACAATGAGCAGTTCTTC

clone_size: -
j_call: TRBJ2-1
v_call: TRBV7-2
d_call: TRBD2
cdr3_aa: CASSLVPSGIVNEQFF
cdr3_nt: TGTGCCAGCAGCTTAGTCCCTAGCGGTATCGTGAATGAGCAGTTCTTC

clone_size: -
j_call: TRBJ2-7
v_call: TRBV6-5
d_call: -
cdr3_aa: CASSQGTVNYEQYF
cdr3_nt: TGTGCCAGCAGCCAGGGGACGGTTAACTACGAGCAGTACTTC

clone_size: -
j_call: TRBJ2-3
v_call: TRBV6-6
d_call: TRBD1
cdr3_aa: CASRQPSGTVGDTQYF
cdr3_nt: TGTGCCAGCCGACAACCTTCCGGGACAGTGGGAGATACGCAGTATTTT

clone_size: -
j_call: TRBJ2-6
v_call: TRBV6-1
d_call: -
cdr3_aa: CVLRDMANVLTF
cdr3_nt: TGTGTCCTACGGGACATGGCCAACGTCCTGACTTTC

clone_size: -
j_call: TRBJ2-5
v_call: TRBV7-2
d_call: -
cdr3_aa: CASSLDEVWEETQYF
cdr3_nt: TGTGCCAGCAGCTTAGACGAGGTTTGGGAAGAGACCCAGTACTTC

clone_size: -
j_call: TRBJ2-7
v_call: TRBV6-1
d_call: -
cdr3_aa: CASSEATTSRYEQYF
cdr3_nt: TGTGCCAGCAGTGAAGCCACCACTTCCCGTTACGAGCAGTACTTC

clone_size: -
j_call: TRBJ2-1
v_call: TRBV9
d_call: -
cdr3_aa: CASSVGGTGNNEQFF
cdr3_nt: TGTGCCAGCAGCGTAGGAGGTACAGGCAACAATGAGCAGTTCTTC

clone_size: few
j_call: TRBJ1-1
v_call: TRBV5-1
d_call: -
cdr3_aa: CASSSGLLNTEAFF
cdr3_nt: TGCGCCAGCAGCTCGGGACTGTTGAACACTGAAGCTTTCTTT

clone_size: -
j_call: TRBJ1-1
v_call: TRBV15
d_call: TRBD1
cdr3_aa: CATSRIRQGDTEAFF
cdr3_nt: TGTGCCACCAGCAGAATTAGGCAGGGGGACACTGAAGCTTTCTTT

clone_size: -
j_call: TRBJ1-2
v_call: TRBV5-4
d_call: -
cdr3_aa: CASSLKSGGAPANYGYTF
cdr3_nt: TGTGCCAGCAGCTTGAAGTCTGGGGGGGCCCCCGCTAACTATGGCTACACCTTC

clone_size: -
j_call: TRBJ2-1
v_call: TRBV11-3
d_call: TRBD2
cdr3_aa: CASSLRLAGSYNEQFF
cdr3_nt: TGTGCCAGCAGTCTCAGACTAGCGGGCTCCTACAATGAGCAGTTCTTC

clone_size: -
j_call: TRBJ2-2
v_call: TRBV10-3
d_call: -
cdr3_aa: CAISELGTNTGELFF
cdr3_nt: TGTGCCATCAGTGAGCTCGGGACGAACACCGGGGAGCTGTTTTTT

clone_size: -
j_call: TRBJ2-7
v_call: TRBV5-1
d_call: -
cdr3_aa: CASSLVPTYEQYF
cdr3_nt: TGCGCCAGCAGCTTGGTTCCCACCTACGAGCAGTACTTC

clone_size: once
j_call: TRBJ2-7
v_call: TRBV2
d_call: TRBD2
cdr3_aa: CASSEWGAGGGYEQYF
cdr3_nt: TGTGCCAGCAGTGAATGGGGTGCGGGAGGGGGCTACGAGCAGTACTTC

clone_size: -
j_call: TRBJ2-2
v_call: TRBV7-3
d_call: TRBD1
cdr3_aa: CASTTPGQGATGELFF
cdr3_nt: TGTGCCAGCACCACACCGGGACAGGGGGCCACCGGGGAGCTGTTTTTT

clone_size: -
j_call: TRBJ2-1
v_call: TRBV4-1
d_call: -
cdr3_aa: CASSQTPSSYNEQFF
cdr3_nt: TGCGCCAGCAGCCAGACTCCTAGCTCCTACAATGAGCAGTTCTTC

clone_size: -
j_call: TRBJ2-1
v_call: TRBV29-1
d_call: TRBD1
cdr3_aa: CSVEGDRGSYNEQFF
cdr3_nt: TGCAGCGTTGAAGGAGACAGGGGCTCCTACAATGAGCAGTTCTTC

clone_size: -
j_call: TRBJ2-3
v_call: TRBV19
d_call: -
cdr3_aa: CASRERGTQYF
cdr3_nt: TGTGCCAGTAGAGAAAGGGGTACGCAGTATTTT

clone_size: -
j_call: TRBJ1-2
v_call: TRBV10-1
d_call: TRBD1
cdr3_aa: CASSVGCKDRGNGYTF
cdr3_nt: TGCGCCAGCAGTGTCGGTTGTAAGGACAGGGGGAATGGCTACACCTTC

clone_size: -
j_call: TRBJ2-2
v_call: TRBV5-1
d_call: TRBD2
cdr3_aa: CASSDILAGESGELFF
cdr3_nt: TGCGCCAGCAGCGACATCCTAGCGGGAGAATCCGGGGAGCTGTTTTTT

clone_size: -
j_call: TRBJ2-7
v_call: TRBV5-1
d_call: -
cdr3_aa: CASSSGRENF
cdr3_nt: TGCGCCAGCAGCTCCGGGAGAGAGAACTTC

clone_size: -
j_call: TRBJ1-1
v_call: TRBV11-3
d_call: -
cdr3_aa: CASSLGGGAFF
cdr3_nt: TGTGCCAGCAGCTTAGGTGGGGGGGCTTTCTTT

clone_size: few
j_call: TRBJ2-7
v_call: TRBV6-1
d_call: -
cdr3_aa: CASVSSPVYEQYF
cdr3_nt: TGTGCCAGCGTATCGTCCCCCGTCTACGAGCAGTACTTC

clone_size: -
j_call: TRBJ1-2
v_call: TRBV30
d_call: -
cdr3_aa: CAWSPGHGGYTF
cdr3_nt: TGTGCCTGGAGTCCAGGCCACGGTGGCTACACCTTC

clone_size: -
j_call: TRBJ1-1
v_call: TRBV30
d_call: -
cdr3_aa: CAWNKGMNTEAFF
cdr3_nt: TGTGCCTGGAATAAGGGGATGAACACTGAAGCTTTCTTT

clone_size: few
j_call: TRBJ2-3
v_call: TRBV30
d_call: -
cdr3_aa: CAWRVGIGGTDTQYF
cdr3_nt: TGTGCCTGGAGGGTGGGGATCGGGGGCACAGATACGCAGTATTTT

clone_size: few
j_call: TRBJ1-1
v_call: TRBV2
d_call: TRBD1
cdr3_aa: CASQGQGAMNTEAFF
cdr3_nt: TGTGCCAGCCAAGGTCAGGGGGCCATGAACACTGAAGCTTTCTTT

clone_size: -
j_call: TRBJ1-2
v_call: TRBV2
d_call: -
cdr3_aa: CASSDGGLYGYTF
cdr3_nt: TGTGCCAGCAGTGACGGGGGTCTCTATGGCTACACCTTC

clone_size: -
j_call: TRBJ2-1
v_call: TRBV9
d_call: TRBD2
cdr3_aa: CASSVDLGLAGDFVFF
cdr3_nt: TGTGCCAGCAGCGTAGATTTAGGGCTAGCGGGAGATTTTGTGTTCTTC

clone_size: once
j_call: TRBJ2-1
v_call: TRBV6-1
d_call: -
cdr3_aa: CASSGTTGLSSYNEQFF
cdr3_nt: TGTGCCAGCAGTGGTACAACAGGGCTAAGCTCCTACAATGAGCAGTTCTTC

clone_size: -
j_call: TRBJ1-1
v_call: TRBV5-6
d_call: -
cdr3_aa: CASIELGQRTEAFF
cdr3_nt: TGTGCCAGCATCGAACTAGGACAGAGGACTGAAGCTTTCTTT